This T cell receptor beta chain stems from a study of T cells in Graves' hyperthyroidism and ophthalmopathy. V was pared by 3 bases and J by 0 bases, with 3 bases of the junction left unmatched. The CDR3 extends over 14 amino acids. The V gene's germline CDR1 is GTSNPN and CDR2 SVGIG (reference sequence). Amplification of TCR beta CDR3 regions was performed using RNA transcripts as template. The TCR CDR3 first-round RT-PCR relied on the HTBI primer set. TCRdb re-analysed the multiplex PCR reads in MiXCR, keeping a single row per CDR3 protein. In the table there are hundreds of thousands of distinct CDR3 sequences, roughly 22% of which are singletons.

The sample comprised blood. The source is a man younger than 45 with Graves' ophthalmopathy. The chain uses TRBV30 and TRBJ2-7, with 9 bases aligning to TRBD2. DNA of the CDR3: TGTGCCTGGAGGGCTAGCGGGGCCTCCTACGAGCAGTACTTC. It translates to CAWRASGASYEQYF.